Listed below are T cell receptor beta chains from one sample, sequenced in a study of breast tumors, draining lymph nodes, adjacent tissues. MiXCR, applied by TCRdb to the multiplex PCR reads, yields one record per CDR3 protein. The sample holds under 250,000 distinct CDR3 sequences, less than 40% seen once. The specimen was axillary lymph node tissue. The receptors stem from a female donor with breast cancer. Some clones in this sample may be carry-over from other donors' samples. The CDR3 runs from the conserved cysteine through the conserved F or W. Fields, in order: CDR3 protein, CDR3 DNA, V gene, D gene, clone size, J gene. The D gene is left open where the match is weak. Clone size, where shown, is once, few, many, or a class for clones that have expanded.

CDR3aa: CASSWVTSGSTDTQYF; CDR3nt: TGTGCCAGCAGCTGGGTCACTAGCGGGAGCACAGATACGCAGTATTTT; v_gene: TRBV5-6; d_gene: TRBD2; abundance: many; j_gene: TRBJ2-3
CDR3aa: CSARRDEHTDTQYF; CDR3nt: TGCAGTGCTAGGCGGGATGAGCACACAGATACGCAGTATTTT; v_gene: TRBV20-1; d_gene: .; abundance: .; j_gene: TRBJ2-3
CDR3aa: CSARRYEQYF; CDR3nt: TGCAGTGCCCGCCGCTACGAGCAGTACTTC; v_gene: TRBV20-1; d_gene: .; abundance: many; j_gene: TRBJ2-7
CDR3aa: CASSPSATPGARYTDTQYF; CDR3nt: TGTGCCAGCAGTCCTAGCGCCACACCTGGGGCACGCTACACAGATACGCAGTATTTT; v_gene: TRBV12-3/TRBV12-4; d_gene: .; abundance: many; j_gene: TRBJ2-3
CDR3aa: CSADPGLAGDEQFF; CDR3nt: TGCAGTGCGGACCCGGGACTAGCGGGGGATGAGCAGTTCTTC; v_gene: TRBV20-1; d_gene: TRBD2; abundance: once; j_gene: TRBJ2-1
CDR3aa: CASSFDSSQPQHF; CDR3nt: TGTGCCAGCAGCTTTGATTCCAGTCAGCCCCAGCATTTT; v_gene: TRBV11-2; d_gene: .; abundance: many; j_gene: TRBJ1-5
CDR3aa: CSVEDQNRRTGELFF; CDR3nt: TGCAGCGTTGAAGATCAGAACAGGCGGACCGGGGAGCTGTTTTTT; v_gene: TRBV29-1; d_gene: .; abundance: many; j_gene: TRBJ2-2
CDR3aa: CASSPHLAGEQYF; CDR3nt: TGCGCCAGCAGCCCCCATTTAGCCGGCGAGCAGTACTTC; v_gene: TRBV4-3; d_gene: .; abundance: many; j_gene: TRBJ2-7
CDR3aa: CASKPGSEQYF; CDR3nt: TGTGCCAGCAAGCCAGGGTCCGAGCAGTACTTC; v_gene: TRBV6-5; d_gene: .; abundance: .; j_gene: TRBJ2-7
CDR3aa: CASSLVGGTDDTEAFF; CDR3nt: TGTGCCAGCAGCTTAGTCGGTGGGACAGACGACACTGAAGCTTTCTTT; v_gene: TRBV11-3; d_gene: TRBD1; abundance: .; j_gene: TRBJ1-1
CDR3aa: CASRGDRISNQPQHF; CDR3nt: TGTGCCAGCAGGGGGGACAGGATTAGCAATCAGCCCCAGCATTTT; v_gene: TRBV6-1; d_gene: TRBD1; abundance: many; j_gene: TRBJ1-5
CDR3aa: CASSDGTSGIVTQYF; CDR3nt: TGTGCCAGCAGCGACGGGACTAGCGGGATTGTGACCCAGTACTTC; v_gene: TRBV6-2/TRBV6-3; d_gene: TRBD2; abundance: many; j_gene: TRBJ2-5
CDR3aa: CASRTTDTIYF; CDR3nt: TGTGCCAGCAGGACGACAGACACCATATATTTT; v_gene: TRBV6-2/TRBV6-3; d_gene: .; abundance: many; j_gene: TRBJ1-3
CDR3aa: CASSLGRPQDTQYF; CDR3nt: TGCGCCAGCAGCTTGGGTCGCCCTCAAGACACGCAGTATTTT; v_gene: TRBV5-1; d_gene: .; abundance: many; j_gene: TRBJ2-3
CDR3aa: CATSDGDRVTGELFF; CDR3nt: TGTGCCACCAGTGATGGGGACAGGGTCACCGGGGAGCTGTTTTTT; v_gene: TRBV24-1; d_gene: TRBD1; abundance: .; j_gene: TRBJ2-2
CDR3aa: CASSDRGNTEAFF; CDR3nt: TGTGCCAGTAGTGACAGGGGGAACACTGAAGCTTTCTTT; v_gene: TRBV19; d_gene: TRBD1; abundance: .; j_gene: TRBJ1-1
CDR3aa: CSAPPGGGITDTQYF; CDR3nt: TGCAGTGCTCCCCCTGGCGGGGGGATCACAGATACGCAGTATTTT; v_gene: TRBV20-1; d_gene: TRBD2; abundance: many; j_gene: TRBJ2-3
CDR3aa: CSASINTGELFF; CDR3nt: TGCAGTGCCTCAATTAACACCGGGGAGCTGTTTTTT; v_gene: TRBV20-1; d_gene: .; abundance: many; j_gene: TRBJ2-2
CDR3aa: CASRPTGTYGYTF; CDR3nt: TGTGCCAGCAGGCCCACGGGGACCTATGGCTACACCTTC; v_gene: TRBV6-1; d_gene: .; abundance: many; j_gene: TRBJ1-2
CDR3aa: CASSPIPRTSGRADTQYF; CDR3nt: TGTGCCAGCAGCCCCATCCCACGGACTAGCGGGAGAGCAGATACGCAGTATTTT; v_gene: TRBV7-3; d_gene: TRBD2; abundance: .; j_gene: TRBJ2-3
CDR3aa: CASSLNWARGTGGNQPQHF; CDR3nt: TGTGCCAGCAGTTTAAATTGGGCCCGAGGGACAGGGGGAAATCAGCCCCAGCATTTT; v_gene: TRBV28; d_gene: TRBD1; abundance: .; j_gene: TRBJ1-5
CDR3aa: CASSVGQITGELFF; CDR3nt: TGTGCCAGCAGCGTTGGACAGATCACCGGGGAGCTGTTTTTT; v_gene: TRBV9; d_gene: .; abundance: many; j_gene: TRBJ2-2
CDR3aa: CSAAPRDRGKLFF; CDR3nt: TGCAGTGCTGCCCCACGGGACAGGGGAAAACTGTTTTTT; v_gene: TRBV20-1; d_gene: TRBD1; abundance: once; j_gene: TRBJ1-4
CDR3aa: CASSPNFGTALKNIQSF; CDR3nt: TGTGCCAGTAGTCCAAATTTCGGGACTGCCCTGAAAAACATTCAGTCCTTC; v_gene: TRBV19; d_gene: .; abundance: few; j_gene: TRBJ2-4
CDR3aa: CASSFGLDGRFNEQFF; CDR3nt: TGTGCCAGCAGCTTCGGCCTCGACGGGAGATTCAATGAGCAGTTCTTC; v_gene: TRBV11-2; d_gene: .; abundance: many; j_gene: TRBJ2-1
CDR3aa: CSAGRQGSVEAFF; CDR3nt: TGCAGTGCTGGCCGACAGGGATCGGTTGAAGCTTTCTTT; v_gene: TRBV20-1; d_gene: TRBD1; abundance: .; j_gene: TRBJ1-1
CDR3aa: CASSPTRGEQYF; CDR3nt: TGTGCCAGCAGTCCGACAAGGGGCGAGCAGTACTTC; v_gene: TRBV27; d_gene: .; abundance: once; j_gene: TRBJ2-7
CDR3aa: CASSLVSTGGLTIYF; CDR3nt: TGTGCCAGCAGCTTAGTTTCGACAGGGGGCCTCACCATATATTTT; v_gene: TRBV11-2; d_gene: TRBD1; abundance: .; j_gene: TRBJ1-3
CDR3aa: CASSIFGGQDSNQPQHF; CDR3nt: TGTGCCAGTAGTATATTTGGGGGGCAAGATAGCAATCAGCCCCAGCATTTT; v_gene: TRBV19; d_gene: .; abundance: many; j_gene: TRBJ1-5
CDR3aa: CASSPPWPNSPLHF; CDR3nt: TGTGCCAGCTCACCACCGTGGCCGAATTCACCCCTCCACTTT; v_gene: TRBV18; d_gene: .; abundance: many; j_gene: TRBJ1-6
CDR3aa: CATLLAGHTDTRYF; CDR3nt: TGTGCCACACTGCTAGCGGGCCACACAGATACGCGGTATTTT; v_gene: TRBV15; d_gene: TRBD2; abundance: .; j_gene: TRBJ2-3
CDR3aa: CASTWQAQQPQHF; CDR3nt: TGTGCCAGTACCTGGCAGGCCCAACAGCCCCAGCATTTT; v_gene: TRBV19; d_gene: .; abundance: many; j_gene: TRBJ1-5
CDR3aa: CASSYGRTTNSPLHF; CDR3nt: TGTGCCAGCAGTTACGGAAGAACTACGAATTCACCCCTCCACTTT; v_gene: TRBV6-2/TRBV6-3; d_gene: .; abundance: many; j_gene: TRBJ1-6
CDR3aa: CATSDLFTGGEETQYF; CDR3nt: TGTGCCACCAGTGATTTATTTACAGGGGGCGAAGAGACCCAGTACTTC; v_gene: TRBV24-1; d_gene: TRBD1; abundance: many; j_gene: TRBJ2-5
CDR3aa: CASSSMTRTSGNYEQYF; CDR3nt: TGTGCCAGCTCATCCATGACCCGGACTAGCGGGAACTACGAGCAGTACTTC; v_gene: TRBV18; d_gene: TRBD2; abundance: few; j_gene: TRBJ2-7
CDR3aa: CVASEPGLAGETQYF; CDR3nt: TGTGTCGCCAGTGAACCGGGACTAGCGGGGGAAACCCAGTACTTC; v_gene: TRBV24-1; d_gene: TRBD2; abundance: .; j_gene: TRBJ2-5
CDR3aa: CASSTQAGNTEAF; CDR3nt: TGTGCCAGCAGCACGCAGGCCGGGAACACTGAAGCTTTC; v_gene: TRBV11-2; d_gene: .; abundance: .; j_gene: TRBJ2-6
CDR3aa: CSARDRAYEQYF; CDR3nt: TGCAGTGCCCGGGACAGGGCATACGAGCAGTACTTC; v_gene: TRBV20-1; d_gene: TRBD1; abundance: many; j_gene: TRBJ2-7
CDR3aa: CASSYSAGGADTQYF; CDR3nt: TGCGCCAGCAGCTACTCGGCGGGAGGGGCAGATACGCAGTATTTT; v_gene: TRBV5-1; d_gene: TRBD2; abundance: many; j_gene: TRBJ2-3
CDR3aa: CASSLWSGQETQYF; CDR3nt: TGTGCCAGCAGCTTATGGAGCGGACAAGAGACCCAGTACTTC; v_gene: TRBV5-8; d_gene: .; abundance: many; j_gene: TRBJ2-5
CDR3aa: CAWRFGSDNSPLHF; CDR3nt: TGTGCCTGGAGGTTCGGCTCTGATAATTCACCCCTCCACTTT; v_gene: TRBV30; d_gene: .; abundance: many; j_gene: TRBJ1-6
CDR3aa: CASSTRTSGTDTQYF; CDR3nt: TGTGCCAGTAGTACCCGGACTAGCGGCACAGATACGCAGTATTTT; v_gene: TRBV19; d_gene: TRBD2; abundance: many; j_gene: TRBJ2-3
CDR3aa: CSARDTGTGAREKLFF; CDR3nt: TGTAGTGCTAGAGATACAGGGACAGGGGCCCGTGAAAAACTGTTTTTT; v_gene: TRBV20-1; d_gene: TRBD1; abundance: .; j_gene: TRBJ1-4
CDR3aa: CASVDRAPNQPQHF; CDR3nt: TGTGCTAGTGTCGACAGGGCCCCCAATCAGCCCCAGCATTTT; v_gene: TRBV12-5; d_gene: TRBD1; abundance: many; j_gene: TRBJ1-5
CDR3aa: CASRNRQGVAEAFF; CDR3nt: TGTGCCAGCAGGAACAGACAGGGGGTCGCTGAAGCTTTCTTT; v_gene: TRBV5-6; d_gene: TRBD1; abundance: .; j_gene: TRBJ1-1
CDR3aa: CASSLGAARGVKTEKLFF; CDR3nt: TGTGCCAGCAGCTTGGGCGCTGCACGGGGGGTTAAAACTGAAAAACTGTTTTTT; v_gene: TRBV5-5; d_gene: .; abundance: few; j_gene: TRBJ1-4
CDR3aa: CASGTGNNEKLFF; CDR3nt: TGTGCCAGCGGAACGGGGAATAATGAAAAACTGTTTTTT; v_gene: TRBV28; d_gene: .; abundance: many; j_gene: TRBJ1-4
CDR3aa: CASSLYLSGQGLGGYTF; CDR3nt: TGTGCCAGCAGTTTATATTTATCGGGACAGGGTTTGGGAGGCTACACCTTC; v_gene: TRBV28; d_gene: TRBD1; abundance: many; j_gene: TRBJ1-2
CDR3aa: CARTSGRNTGELFF; CDR3nt: TGTGCCCGAACTAGCGGGAGGAACACCGGGGAGCTGTTTTTT; v_gene: TRBV7-7; d_gene: TRBD2; abundance: .; j_gene: TRBJ2-2
CDR3aa: CASSSTVSSSGNTIYF; CDR3nt: TGTGCCAGCAGTTCGACAGTGTCGAGCTCTGGAAACACCATATATTTT; v_gene: TRBV28; d_gene: .; abundance: .; j_gene: TRBJ1-3
CDR3aa: CATSRLTSGNADTQYF; CDR3nt: TGTGCCACCAGCAGATTAACTAGCGGGAACGCAGATACGCAGTATTTT; v_gene: TRBV15; d_gene: TRBD2; abundance: many; j_gene: TRBJ2-3
CDR3aa: CASRRQPGRNSGANVLTF; CDR3nt: TGTGCCAGCAGGCGACAACCGGGACGGAACTCTGGGGCCAACGTCCTGACTTTC; v_gene: TRBV6-2/TRBV6-3; d_gene: .; abundance: .; j_gene: TRBJ2-6
CDR3aa: CASSLFLSTDTQYF; CDR3nt: TGTGCCAGCTCACTTTTCTTGAGCACAGATACGCAGTATTTT; v_gene: TRBV18; d_gene: .; abundance: many; j_gene: TRBJ2-3
CDR3aa: CASSYGQNTEAFF; CDR3nt: TGTGCCAGCAGTTATGGACAGAACACTGAAGCTTTCTTT; v_gene: TRBV6-6; d_gene: .; abundance: .; j_gene: TRBJ1-1
CDR3aa: CASRGMGGVETQYF; CDR3nt: TGTGCCAGCAGGGGTATGGGGGGAGTAGAGACCCAGTACTTC; v_gene: TRBV6-5; d_gene: .; abundance: many; j_gene: TRBJ2-5
CDR3aa: CASSLTSLGGNEQFF; CDR3nt: TGTGCCAGCAGCCTTACTAGCTTAGGGGGGAATGAGCAGTTCTTC; v_gene: TRBV7-9; d_gene: .; abundance: many; j_gene: TRBJ2-1
CDR3aa: CASSQGLAFLLYEQYF; CDR3nt: TGTGCCAGCAGCCAGGGTCTTGCCTTTCTCCTTTACGAGCAGTACTTC; v_gene: TRBV5-5; d_gene: .; abundance: .; j_gene: TRBJ2-7
CDR3aa: CASSQVLAGGPEQYF; CDR3nt: TGCGCCAGCAGCCAAGTCCTAGCGGGAGGGCCCGAGCAGTACTTC; v_gene: TRBV4-1; d_gene: TRBD2; abundance: many; j_gene: TRBJ2-7
CDR3aa: CAISESLMNTEAFF; CDR3nt: TGTGCCATCAGTGAGTCACTTATGAACACTGAAGCTTTCTTT; v_gene: TRBV10-3; d_gene: .; abundance: many; j_gene: TRBJ1-1
CDR3aa: CASSLEGQRASRTDTQYF; CDR3nt: TGCGCCAGCAGCTTGGAAGGACAGAGAGCGAGCCGCACAGATACGCAGTATTTT; v_gene: TRBV5-1; d_gene: .; abundance: many; j_gene: TRBJ2-3